This TCR beta chain was found in a study of PD-1 blockade in classical Hodgkin lymphoma. For the study at large: Administration of nivolumab to patients was at 3 mg/kg intravenously every 2 weeks.

The CDR3 has 13 amino acids. Trimming stripped 5 bases from V and 1 base from J, with 8 bases between. CDR1 and CDR2 from the germline V gene are SNHLY and FYNNEI. Each of the patients experienced relapse following autologous stem cell transplantation, and their brentuximab vedotin exposure differed. The table came from immunoSEQ multiplex PCR; TCRdb's copy has only in-frame clones and leaves some out. The data contain approximately 57,000 clones, 85% to 95% of them seen just once; the ten biggest clones take up roughly a tenth. This TCR came from a human donor with classical Hodgkin lymphoma. The rearrangement uses TRBV2 and TRBJ2-5; a possible D gene is TRBD2 (6 bases). The starting material was peripheral blood mononuclear cells (PBMCs), obtained before the second cycle of nivolumab. This CDR3 is CASSRDFQETQYF. The CDR3 nucleotides read TGTGCCAGCAGTCGGGACTTCCAAGAGACCCAGTACTTC.